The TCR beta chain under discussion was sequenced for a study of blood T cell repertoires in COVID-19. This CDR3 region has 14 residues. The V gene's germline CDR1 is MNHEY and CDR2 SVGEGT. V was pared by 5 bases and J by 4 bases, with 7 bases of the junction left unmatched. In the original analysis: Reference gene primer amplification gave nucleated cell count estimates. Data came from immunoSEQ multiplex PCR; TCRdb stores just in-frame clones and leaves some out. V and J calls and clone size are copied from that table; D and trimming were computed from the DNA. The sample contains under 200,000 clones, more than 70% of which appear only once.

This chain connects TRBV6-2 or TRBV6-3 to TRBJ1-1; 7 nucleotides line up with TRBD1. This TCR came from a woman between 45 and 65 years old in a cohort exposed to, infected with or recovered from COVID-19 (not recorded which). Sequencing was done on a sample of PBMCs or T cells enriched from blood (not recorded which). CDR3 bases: TGTGCCAGCAGTCCCCTCAGGGGGACCACTGAAGCTTTCTTT. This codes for CASSPLRGTTEAFF.